This record covers a single T cell receptor (beta chain). Antigen: not known. The template used for profiling TCR beta VDJ and CDR3 was genomic DNA. TCRdb itself ran the reads through MiXCR, one entry per CDR3 protein. The sample has 220,000 or so distinct CDR3 sequences, 50% to 70% seen once. This entry is derived from a study of CD8+CD57+ T cells in acquired aplastic anemia. The wider study: The average for DNA from sorted CD4+ and CD8+ cells was roughly 3 ug. Findings and limits, study-wide: Patients and controls were found to share twenty-nine CD8+ CDR3 sequences.

The V end lost 7 bases, the J end lost 3 bases, and 16 bases lay between the germline ends. The CDR3 runs to 15 residues. The germline CDR1 and CDR2 sequences are LNHDA and SQIVND (reference sequence). Sequencing involved patients with CD8+CD57+ cell expansion previously shown by flow cytometry. No therapy was given to patients before blood sampling. This chain joins TRBV19 and TRBJ1-3; D unclear. The receptor was derived from a human donor with aplastic anemia. What was sequenced was sorted CD4+, CD8+, or CD8+CD57+ T cells (not recorded which) from PBMCs. The CDR3 spells CASIDPRYIGNTIYF. CDR3 nucleotides: TGTGCCAGTATCGATCCGAGATATATTGGAAACACCATATATTTT.